Below, 8 T cell receptor beta chains from the same sample are listed, as sequenced in a study of blood T cells in healthy people across ages. The use of a sample-barcoded 5' primer and a J-beta primer mix characterized a second PCR of about 6 to 11 cycles. TCRdb re-analysed the 5' RACE reads in MiXCR, keeping a single row per CDR3 protein. This sample has some 940,000 distinct CDR3 sequences, with 25% to 35% found just once. A further study also used this sample, focusing on T cells of mothers and their children.

Sequences were obtained from blood. The source of these receptors is a woman aged 40 to 50 in good health.

At least ten counts were recorded for this clonotype. This sequence joins TRBV7-2 and TRBJ1-4; 7 positions agree with TRBD1. This CDR3 is built from 14 residues. V gave up 7 bases and J gave up 3 bases; unmatched junction bases: 5. The germline gives CDR1 SGHTA, CDR2 FQGNSA. CDR3 residues: CASTPGTANEKLFF. CDR3 DNA: TGTGCCAGCACCCCCGGGACAGCTAATGAAAAACTGTTTTTT.

This clonotype was counted only a few times. This sequence joins TRBV7-2 and TRBJ1-3; tentative D call: TRBD1 (5 bases). This CDR3 has 16 amino acids. Germline V lookup: CDR1 SGHTA, CDR2 FQGNSA. V lost 2 bases and J lost 2, with 13 bases in between. The chain's CDR3 is CASSLQRGGTGNTIYF. The DNA for the CDR3 is TGTGCCAGCAGCTTACAAAGGGGAGGTACTGGAAACACCATATATTTT.

This clonotype appeared many times. V usage is TRBV12-3 or TRBV12-4 and J usage is TRBJ2-7, with 10 nucleotides matching TRBD2. The J segment lost 4 bases and the V segment lost 6 bases, leaving 9 bases of the junction unmatched. This CDR3 spans 15 amino acids. The CDR3 spells CASSRVAGGSYEQYF. The DNA for the CDR3 is TGTGCCAGCAGCCGAGTAGCGGGGGGATCGTACGAGCAGTACTTC.

The V gene is TRBV6-1, the J gene TRBJ2-3, with D possibly being TRBD1 or TRBD2 (5 bases each). V lost 3 bases and J 5 bases, leaving 15 bases between the germline ends. The CDR3 is made up of 15 amino acids. Germline V CDR1 and CDR2: MNHNS, SASEGT. The CDR3, as DNA: TGTGCCAGCAGTGATGGGGGAAGCACACGAGATACGCAGTATTTT. Translating gives CASSDGGSTRDTQYF.

At least ten counts were recorded for this clonotype. The rearrangement uses TRBV5-1 and TRBJ2-1; D possibly matches TRBD1 or TRBD2 (7 bases each). This CDR3 has 15 residues. Germline lookup yields CDR1 SGHRS and CDR2 YFSETQ. Trimming left V 1 base short and J 3 bases short, with 11 bases between. The CDR3 loop reads CASSLTGEGYNEQFF. In DNA, the CDR3 is TGCGCCAGCAGCTTGACAGGGGAGGGCTACAATGAGCAGTTCTTC.

In this sample, this clonotype turned up a few times. This may come from a read error, since a much larger clone is one base off. The gene calls are TRBV7-9 and TRBJ1-1, with D tentatively TRBD1 (5 bases). CDR1 is SEHNR and CDR2 is FQNEAQ in the germline V gene (reference sequence). The CDR3 contains 13 residues. The ends were cut back, 8 bases at V and 4 bases at J, with 14 bases in the middle. CDR3 sequence reads: CASREDKSTEAFF. CDR3 nucleotide sequence: TGTGCCAGCCGCGAGGACAAGAGCACTGAAGCTTTCTTT.

This clonotype appeared a few times. The V call is TRBV7-3, the J call TRBJ1-6; perhaps TRBD1 as D (5 bases). Germline V gene lookup returns CDR1 SGHTA and CDR2 FQGTGA. Deletions cut 1 base from V and 9 bases from J, with 10 bases between. The CDR3 spans 14 residues. This CDR3 reads CASSLMGESSPLHF. Here the CDR3 DNA reads TGTGCCAGCAGCTTAATGGGGGAGAGTTCACCCCTCCACTTT. Full variable domain (outside the CDR3, taken from reference TRBV7-3 and TRBJ1-6): GAGVSQTPSNKVTEKGKYVELRCDPISGHTALYWYRQSLGQGPEFLIYFQGTGAADDSGLPNDRFFAVRPEGSVSTLKIQRTERGDSAVYLCASSLMGESSPLHFGNGTRLTVT.

Many counts were recorded for this clonotype. This rearrangement joins TRBV20-1 to TRBJ1-2, with 9 bases lining up with TRBD1. Germline-derived CDR1 and CDR2 are DFQATT and SNEGSKA (reference sequence). This CDR3 spans 17 amino acids. Trimming cost V 3 bases and J 0 bases; bases outside gene matches: 11. CDR3 in DNA: TGCAGTGCTAGGGTCACAGGGGGCGCCTTCGCTAACTATGGCTACACCTTC. It specifies CSARVTGGAFANYGYTF.